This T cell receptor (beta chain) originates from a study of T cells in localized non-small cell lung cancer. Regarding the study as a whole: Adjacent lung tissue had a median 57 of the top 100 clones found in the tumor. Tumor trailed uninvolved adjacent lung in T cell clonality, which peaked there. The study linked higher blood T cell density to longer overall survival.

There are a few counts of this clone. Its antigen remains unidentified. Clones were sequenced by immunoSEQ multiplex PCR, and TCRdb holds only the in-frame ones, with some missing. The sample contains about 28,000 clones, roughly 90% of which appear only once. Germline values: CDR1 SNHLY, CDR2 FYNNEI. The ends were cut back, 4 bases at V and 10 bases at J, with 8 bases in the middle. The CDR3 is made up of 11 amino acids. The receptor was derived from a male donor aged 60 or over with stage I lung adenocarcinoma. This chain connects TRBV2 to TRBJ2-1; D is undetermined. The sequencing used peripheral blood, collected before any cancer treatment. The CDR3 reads CASSVVKEQFF. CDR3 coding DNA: TGTGCCAGCAGTGTGGTGAAGGAGCAGTTCTTC.